This T cell receptor beta chain was observed in a study of CD8 T cells in ankylosing spondylitis. Turning to this clonotype: The antigen is not known.

Trimming took 5 bases from V and 8 from J, leaving 13 bases between them. Germline lookup yields CDR1 SGDLS and CDR2 YYNGEE. CDR3 length equals 12 residues. Quantitative 5'-RACE with molecular barcodes generated TCR beta libraries. Each CDR3 protein gets one entry after TCRdb re-called the 5' RACE reads with MiXCR. Altogether tens of thousands of distinct CDR3 sequences are present, 4% being singletons, with the ten largest covering roughly 4.2%. Overall study results and limits: Within ankylosing spondylitis blood, a TCR beta motif made up of roughly eight highly homologous variants appeared to be characteristic. In synovial fluid and blood from reactive arthritis, some motif variants were previously reported. The clones that were linked to disease were reported to be significantly enriched in matched synovial fluid samples from ankylosing spondylitis patients.

The chain carries TRBV9 and TRBJ1-2, with a tentative D call TRBD1 (5 bases). Sequencing was carried out using blood, either unsorted or a sorted T cell fraction (not recorded which). The receptor was isolated from a female donor with ankylosing spondylitis or in good health (not recorded which). The CDR3: CASRAGSSGYTF. As DNA, the CDR3 is TGTGCCAGCAGAGCAGGGTCCAGCGGCTACACCTTC.